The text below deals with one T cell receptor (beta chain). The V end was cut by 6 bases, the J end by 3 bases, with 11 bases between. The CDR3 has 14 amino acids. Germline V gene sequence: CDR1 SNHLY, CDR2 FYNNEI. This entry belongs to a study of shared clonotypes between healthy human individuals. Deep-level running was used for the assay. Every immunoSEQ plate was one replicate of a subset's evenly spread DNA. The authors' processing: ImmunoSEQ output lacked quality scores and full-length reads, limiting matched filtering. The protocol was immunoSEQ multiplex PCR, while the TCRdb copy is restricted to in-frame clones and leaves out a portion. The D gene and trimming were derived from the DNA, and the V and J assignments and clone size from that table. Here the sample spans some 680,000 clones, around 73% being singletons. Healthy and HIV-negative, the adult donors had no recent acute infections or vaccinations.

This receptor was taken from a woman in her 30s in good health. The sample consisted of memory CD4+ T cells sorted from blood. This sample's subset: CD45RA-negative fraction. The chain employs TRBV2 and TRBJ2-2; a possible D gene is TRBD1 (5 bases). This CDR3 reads CASRKIQDTGELFF. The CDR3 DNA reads TGTGCCAGCAGAAAAATACAGGACACCGGGGAGCTGTTTTTT.